This T cell receptor beta chain was sequenced in a study of CD8 T cells in Susac syndrome. Germline V CDR1 and CDR2: SEHNR, FQNEAQ (reference sequence). The ends lost 5 bases at V and 3 bases at J; junction bases unmatched: 11. This CDR3 has 18 residues. With random hexamers, reverse transcription was performed on about 0.5 to 1 ug of RNA. The immunoSEQ assay covered 54 Vbeta and 13 Jbeta segments for CDR3. Each CDR3 protein is one row after TCRdb ran MiXCR on the immunoSEQ multiplex PCR reads. The table records about 280,000 distinct CDR3 sequences, 85% of them present only once. With respect to this clonotype: Its antigen is not identified.

Overall study findings and caveats: The authors acknowledged that the study's TCR sequencing and HLA analysis involved relatively few individuals.

While CD8+ and CD4+ T cells were isolated negatively, TEMRA cells were enriched by FACS. Material for sequencing was CD8+ T cells from PBMCs. The sequence was obtained from a human donor with multiple sclerosis. The chain carries TRBV7-9 and TRBJ2-4; 12 nucleotides line up with TRBD2. The CDR3 DNA reads as TGTGCCAGCAGCCCCCCTAGCGGGAGGGCCGTGGTCAAAAACATTCAGTACTTC. Protein product: CASSPPSGRAVVKNIQYF.